A selection of T cell receptor beta chains follows, all from one sample in a study of T cell responses to AZD1222 COVID-19 vaccine. The table came from immunoSEQ multiplex PCR; TCRdb's copy has only in-frame clones and leaves some out. The data show some 250,000 clones, around 93% seen once. The specimen was peripheral blood, collected 28 days after the second AZD1222 dose. These receptors originate from an adult who received the AZD1222 COVID-19 vaccine. Each CDR3 is given with its conserved first and last residue. A D gene is named only where the DNA matches it firmly. Not all rows give a size; the values are once, few, many and, for expanded clones, a class.

clone_size	j_call	d_call	v_call	cdr3_aa	cdr3_nt
.	TRBJ2-7	.	TRBV18	CASSPEGEQYF	TGTGCCAGCTCTCCTGAGGGGGAGCAGTACTTC
.	TRBJ1-1	.	TRBV5-4	CASSTPRADTEAFF	TGTGCCAGCAGTACCCCGCGGGCGGACACTGAAGCTTTCTTT
.	TRBJ1-5	.	TRBV7-9	CASSPGNQPQHF	TGTGCCAGCAGCCCCGGTAATCAGCCCCAGCATTTT
.	TRBJ1-2	.	TRBV7-9	CASSRHPDNYGYTF	TGTGCCAGCAGCCGACATCCCGATAACTATGGCTACACCTTC
.	TRBJ2-5	.	TRBV20-1	CSARVGETQYF	TGCAGTGCCCGGGTCGGGGAGACCCAGTACTTC
.	TRBJ1-1	.	TRBV19	CASSMLGTARRAFF	TGTGCCAGTAGTATGTTGGGCACAGCAAGGCGGGCTTTCTTT
.	TRBJ1-6	TRBD1	TRBV5-1	CASSLDETGRNSPLHF	TGCGCCAGCAGCTTGGATGAGACAGGGCGGAATTCACCCCTCCACTTT
.	TRBJ2-7	.	TRBV25-1	CASRMAGSYEQYF	TGTGCCAGCAGGATGGCAGGGTCCTACGAGCAGTACTTC
.	TRBJ2-3	.	TRBV12-3/TRBV12-4	CASSRSSTDTQYF	TGTGCCAGCAGTCGTAGCAGCACAGATACGCAGTATTTT
once	TRBJ2-1	TRBD2	TRBV18	CASSPGAAGGRNEQFF	TGTGCCAGCTCTCCCGGTGCTGCGGGGGGGCGTAATGAGCAGTTCTTC
.	TRBJ1-4	.	TRBV3-1/TRBV3-2	CASSQAGIGEKLFF	TGTGCCAGCAGCCAAGCGGGGATAGGAGAAAAACTGTTTTTT
once	TRBJ2-6	.	TRBV7-8	CASSLVPQGFGANVLTF	TGTGCCAGCAGCTTAGTCCCCCAGGGCTTTGGGGCCAACGTCCTGACTTTC
.	TRBJ1-1	.	TRBV20-1	CSAQGPAEAFF	TGCAGTGCCCAGGGTCCCGCTGAAGCTTTCTTT
.	TRBJ2-7	TRBD2	TRBV18	CASSPQRGIYEQYF	TGTGCCAGCTCACCACAGCGGGGGATCTACGAGCAGTACTTC
.	TRBJ2-2	.	TRBV7-8	CASSPYGARGVNTGELFF	TGTGCCAGCAGCCCGTACGGGGCCAGGGGTGTCAACACCGGGGAGCTGTTTTTT
.	TRBJ2-7	TRBD2	TRBV30	CAWSVAGLAGPSYEQYF	TGTGCCTGGAGTGTAGCGGGGCTAGCGGGACCCTCCTACGAGCAGTACTTC
.	TRBJ2-5	.	TRBV18	CASSPQETQYF	TGTGCCAGCTCCCCCCAAGAGACCCAGTACTTC
.	TRBJ2-3	.	TRBV4-1	CASSQASRGGDTQYF	TGCGCCAGCAGCCAAGCTAGCAGGGGCGGAGATACGCAGTATTTT
.	TRBJ2-1	.	TRBV28	CASSLFTDNEQFF	TGTGCCAGCAGTCTATTCACGGACAATGAGCAGTTCTTC
.	TRBJ1-1	TRBD1	TRBV7-9	CASSPGGGMNTEAFF	TGTGCCAGCAGTCCAGGAGGGGGCATGAACACTGAAGCTTTCTTT
.	TRBJ1-6	.	TRBV2	CASSEYQGSNSPLHF	TGTGCCAGCAGTGAATACCAGGGTTCTAATTCACCCCTCCACTTT
.	TRBJ2-7	TRBD1	TRBV7-8	CASSLGQGAVYEQYF	TGTGCCAGCAGCTTGGGACAGGGGGCCGTCTACGAGCAGTACTTC
.	TRBJ1-1	.	TRBV6-5	CASSYTYRDRNTEAFF	TGTGCCAGCAGTTACACGTACAGGGACCGGAACACTGAAGCTTTCTTT
.	TRBJ1-1	.	TRBV5-4	CASTPRGGDTEAFF	TGTGCCAGCACCCCAAGAGGGGGGGACACTGAAGCTTTCTTT
.	TRBJ2-6	.	TRBV18	CASSPNLGLTGLSGANVLTF	TGTGCCAGCTCCCCCAACCTGGGGCTTACAGGGTTAAGTGGGGCCAACGTCCTGACTTTC
.	TRBJ2-7	TRBD1	TRBV10-1	CASSESGTGFYEQYF	TGCGCCAGCAGTGAGTCAGGGACAGGGTTCTACGAGCAGTACTTC
.	TRBJ1-1	.	TRBV2	CASSAGTPVLAEAFF	TGTGCCAGCAGTGCCGGGACACCGGTTTTGGCTGAAGCTTTCTTT
.	TRBJ1-1	TRBD1	TRBV6-6	CASSSGQGAGTEAFF	TGTGCCAGCAGTTCAGGACAGGGGGCTGGCACTGAAGCTTTCTTT
.	TRBJ1-1	.	TRBV18	CASSLAGDTEAFF	TGTGCCAGCTCACTTGCCGGGGACACTGAAGCTTTCTTT
.	TRBJ1-5	.	TRBV19	CASSPLQGERNQPQHF	TGTGCCAGTAGCCCTCTACAGGGAGAGAGGAATCAGCCCCAGCATTTT
.	TRBJ2-7	.	TRBV29-1	CSVEEGVPGEQYF	TGCAGCGTTGAAGAGGGGGTTCCAGGCGAGCAGTACTTC
.	TRBJ1-5	.	TRBV19	CASSMVGGNQPQHF	TGTGCCAGTAGTATGGTGGGAGGCAATCAGCCCCAGCATTTT
once	TRBJ2-1	TRBD2	TRBV4-1	CASSQARLAGGSHNEQFF	TGCGCCAGCAGCCAAGCTAGACTAGCGGGGGGGTCCCACAATGAGCAGTTCTTC
.	TRBJ2-2	.	TRBV6-6	CASSYRQGTNTGELFF	TGTGCCAGCAGTTACCGGCAGGGCACGAACACCGGGGAGCTGTTTTTT
.	TRBJ1-6	.	TRBV5-5	CASSPGRGNSPLHF	TGTGCCAGCAGCCCCGGGAGGGGAAATTCACCCCTCCACTTT
.	TRBJ2-7	.	TRBV3-1/TRBV3-2	CASSQSYYEQYF	TGTGCCAGCAGCCAATCCTACTACGAGCAGTACTTC
.	TRBJ2-5	.	TRBV4-1	CASSRSQETQYF	TGCGCCAGCAGCCGATCCCAAGAGACCCAGTACTTC
.	TRBJ2-7	.	TRBV3-1/TRBV3-2	CASSQGRDHEQYF	TGTGCCAGCAGCCAAGGCAGGGATCACGAGCAGTACTTC
.	TRBJ1-2	TRBD1	TRBV19	CASSPDRAYGYTF	TGTGCCAGTAGCCCGGACAGGGCATATGGCTACACCTTC
.	TRBJ2-6	.	TRBV2	CASTEEGSGANVLTF	TGTGCCAGCACGGAGGAGGGGTCCGGGGCCAACGTCCTGACTTTC
.	TRBJ2-1	TRBD2	TRBV6-2/TRBV6-3	CASSYLREGLSEQFF	TGTGCCAGCAGTTACTTGCGGGAGGGCCTTTCGGAGCAGTTCTTC
once	TRBJ1-4	.	TRBV5-5	CASSLTVTNEKLFF	TGTGCCAGCAGCTTGACGGTAACTAATGAAAAACTGTTTTTT
.	TRBJ2-7	TRBD2	TRBV28	CASHPGLAVEQYF	TGTGCCAGCCACCCGGGACTAGCGGTAGAGCAGTACTTC
.	TRBJ2-7	.	TRBV11-1	CASSLSGGRAYEQYF	TGTGCCAGCAGCTTATCAGGAGGGCGAGCCTACGAGCAGTACTTC
.	TRBJ2-1	TRBD2	TRBV24-1	CATSDFSTSGTYEQFF	TGTGCCACCAGTGATTTTTCGACTAGCGGGACTTATGAGCAGTTCTTC
.	TRBJ2-2	.	TRBV5-5	CASRAKKQGRDTGELFF	TGTGCCAGCAGGGCCAAGAAACAGGGTAGGGACACCGGGGAGCTGTTTTTT
.	TRBJ1-4	.	TRBV28	CASSRQVDEKLFF	TGTGCCAGCAGCAGGCAGGTTGATGAAAAACTGTTTTTT
.	TRBJ1-6	.	TRBV7-9	CASSFQTGSPLHF	TGTGCCAGCAGCTTTCAGACAGGTTCACCCCTCCACTTT
.	TRBJ2-1	.	TRBV7-9	CASIPVRLGYNEQFF	TGTGCCAGCATTCCGGTTCGACTTGGGTACAATGAGCAGTTCTTC
.	TRBJ2-3	.	TRBV5-1	CASSLANGDTQYF	TGCGCCAGCAGCTTGGCCAATGGTGATACGCAGTATTTT
.	TRBJ2-5	TRBD2	TRBV18	CASSPPGLAGVRETQYF	TGTGCCAGCTCACCACCGGGACTAGCGGGAGTGCGAGAGACCCAGTACTTC
once	TRBJ2-2	.	TRBV18	CASSPPGWGLNTGELFF	TGTGCCAGCTCACCACCGGGATGGGGCTTGAACACCGGGGAGCTGTTTTTT
.	TRBJ1-2	.	TRBV28	CASSPGTEYGYTF	TGTGCCAGCAGTCCCGGGACCGAGTATGGCTACACCTTC
.	TRBJ1-4	TRBD1	TRBV4-1	CASSDRQGRVEKLFF	TGCGCCAGCAGCGACAGACAGGGGCGGGTTGAAAAACTGTTTTTT
.	TRBJ2-5	TRBD2	TRBV4-1	CASSPLLAGQETQYF	TGCGCCAGCAGCCCCCTACTAGCGGGGCAAGAGACCCAGTACTTC
.	TRBJ1-3	.	TRBV7-3	CASSQSSGSGNTIYF	TGTGCCAGCAGCCAGTCCTCGGGGTCAGGAAACACCATATATTTT
.	TRBJ1-2	.	TRBV5-1	CASSGTENYGYTF	TGCGCCAGCAGCGGAACAGAAAACTATGGCTACACCTTC